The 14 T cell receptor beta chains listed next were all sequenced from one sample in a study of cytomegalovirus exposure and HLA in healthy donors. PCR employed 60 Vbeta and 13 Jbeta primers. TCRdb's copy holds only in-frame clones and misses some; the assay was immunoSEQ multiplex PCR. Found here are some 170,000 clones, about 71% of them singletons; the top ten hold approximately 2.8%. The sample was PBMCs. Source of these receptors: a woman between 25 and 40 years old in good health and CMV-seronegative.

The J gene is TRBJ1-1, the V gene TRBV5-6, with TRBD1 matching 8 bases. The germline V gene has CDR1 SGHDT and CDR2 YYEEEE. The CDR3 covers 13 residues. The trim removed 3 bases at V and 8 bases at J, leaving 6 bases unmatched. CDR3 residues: CASSWGRGLEAFF. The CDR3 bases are TGTGCCAGCAGCTGGGGCAGGGGGCTAGAAGCTTTCTTT.

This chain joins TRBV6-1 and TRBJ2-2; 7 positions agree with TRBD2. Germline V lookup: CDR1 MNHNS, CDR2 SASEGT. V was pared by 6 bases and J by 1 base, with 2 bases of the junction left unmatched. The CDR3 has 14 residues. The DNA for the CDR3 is TGTGCCAGCAGACCTAGCGGGAACACCGGGGAGCTGTTTTTT. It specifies CASRPSGNTGELFF.

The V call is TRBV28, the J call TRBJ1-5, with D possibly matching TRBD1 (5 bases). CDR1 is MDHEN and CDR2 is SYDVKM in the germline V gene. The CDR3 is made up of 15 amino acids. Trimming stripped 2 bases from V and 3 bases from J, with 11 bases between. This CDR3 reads CASSLRRGFNQPQHF. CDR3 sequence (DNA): TGTGCCAGCAGTTTACGGAGGGGTTTCAATCAGCCCCAGCATTTT.

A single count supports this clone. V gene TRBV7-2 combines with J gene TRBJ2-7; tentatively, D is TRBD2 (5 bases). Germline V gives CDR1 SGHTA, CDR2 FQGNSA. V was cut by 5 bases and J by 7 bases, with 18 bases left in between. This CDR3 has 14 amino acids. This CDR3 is CASSPGLALGEQYF. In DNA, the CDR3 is TGTGCCAGCAGCCCCGGACTGGCTCTGGGGGAGCAGTACTTC.

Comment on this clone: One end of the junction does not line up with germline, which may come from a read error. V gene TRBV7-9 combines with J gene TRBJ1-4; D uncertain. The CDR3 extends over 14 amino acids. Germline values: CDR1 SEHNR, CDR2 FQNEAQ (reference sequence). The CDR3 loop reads CSSSLSGYREKLFF. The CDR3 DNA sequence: TGTTCCAGCAGTTTAAGCGGGTATAGGGAAAAACTGTTTTTT.

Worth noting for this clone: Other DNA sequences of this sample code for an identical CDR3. This CDR3 is CASSQAGNQPQHF. The CDR3 DNA reads TGCGCCAGCAGCCAAGCAGGTAATCAGCCCCAGCATTTT. The chain couples TRBV4-3 to TRBJ1-5; D is unclear. Trimming took 1 base from V and 4 from J, leaving 5 bases between them. The CDR3 has 13 residues. CDR1 and CDR2 (germline): LGHNA, YSLEER.

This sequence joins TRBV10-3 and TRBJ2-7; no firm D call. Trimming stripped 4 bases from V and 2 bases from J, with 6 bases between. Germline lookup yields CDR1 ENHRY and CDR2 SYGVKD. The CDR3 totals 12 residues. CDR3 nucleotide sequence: TGTGCCATCAGTGGAGACACCTACGAGCAGTACTTC. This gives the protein CAISGDTYEQYF.

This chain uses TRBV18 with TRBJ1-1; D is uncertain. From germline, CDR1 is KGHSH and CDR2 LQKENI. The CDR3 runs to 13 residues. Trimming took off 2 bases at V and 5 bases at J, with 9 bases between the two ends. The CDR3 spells CASSPSVRTEAFF. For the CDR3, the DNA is TGTGCCAGCTCACCATCGGTGAGGACTGAAGCTTTCTTT.

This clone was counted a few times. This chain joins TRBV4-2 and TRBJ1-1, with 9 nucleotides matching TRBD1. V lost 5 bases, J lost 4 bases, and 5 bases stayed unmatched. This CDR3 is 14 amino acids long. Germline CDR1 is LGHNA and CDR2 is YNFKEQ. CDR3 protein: CASSEGQGLTEAFF. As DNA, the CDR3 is TGTGCCAGCAGCGAGGGACAGGGCCTCACTGAAGCTTTCTTT.

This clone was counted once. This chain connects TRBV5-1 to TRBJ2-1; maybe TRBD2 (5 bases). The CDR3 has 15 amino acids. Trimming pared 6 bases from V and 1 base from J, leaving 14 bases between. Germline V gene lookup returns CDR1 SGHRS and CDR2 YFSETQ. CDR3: CASTEGIGSYNEQFF. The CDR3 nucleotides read TGCGCCAGCACCGAGGGTATTGGGTCCTACAATGAGCAGTTCTTC.

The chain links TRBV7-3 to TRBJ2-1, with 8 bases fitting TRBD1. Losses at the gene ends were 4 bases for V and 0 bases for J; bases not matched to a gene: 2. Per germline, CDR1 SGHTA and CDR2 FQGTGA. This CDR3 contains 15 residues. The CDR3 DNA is TGTGCCAGCAGCTCCGACAGGGGCTCCTACAATGAGCAGTTCTTC. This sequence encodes CASSSDRGSYNEQFF.

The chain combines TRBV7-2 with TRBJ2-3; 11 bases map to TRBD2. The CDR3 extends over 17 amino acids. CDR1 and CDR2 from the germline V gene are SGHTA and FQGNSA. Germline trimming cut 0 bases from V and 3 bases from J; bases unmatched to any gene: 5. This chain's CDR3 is CASSLAVAGGATDTQYF. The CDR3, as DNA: TGTGCCAGCAGCTTAGCGGTAGCGGGGGGGGCGACAGATACGCAGTATTTT.

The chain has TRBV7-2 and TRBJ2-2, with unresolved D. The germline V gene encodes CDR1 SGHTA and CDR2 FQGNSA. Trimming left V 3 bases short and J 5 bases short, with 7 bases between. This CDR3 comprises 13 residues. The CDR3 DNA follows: TGTGCCAGCAGCTTCAGGTCTACCGGGGAGCTGTTTTTT. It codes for CASSFRSTGELFF.

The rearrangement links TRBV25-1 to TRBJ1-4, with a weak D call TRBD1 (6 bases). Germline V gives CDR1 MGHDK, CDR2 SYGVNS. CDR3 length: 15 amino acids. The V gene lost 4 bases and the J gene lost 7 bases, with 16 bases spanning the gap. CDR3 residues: CASSAVQGWSEKLFF. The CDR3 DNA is TGTGCCAGCAGTGCAGTCCAGGGGTGGTCTGAAAAACTGTTTTTT.